This T cell receptor beta chain originates from a study of blood T cell repertoires in COVID-19. Study-level information: Both acute and convalescent COVID-19 samples were obtained from the United States, Italy and Spain. From T cells, B-cell-depleted T cells, or PBMCs came the material, which was cDNA or gDNA.

The CDR3 is 16 residues long. Germline loops: CDR1 MGHRA, CDR2 YSYEKL. The junction had 9 bases not matched to a gene; V was cut back by 2 bases and J by 7 bases. This clone turned up a few times. Per the original data handling: Quantification of nucleated cells was approximated via reference gene primer amplification. TCRdb's table, derived via immunoSEQ multiplex PCR, lists solely in-frame clones and lacks some. The V and J calls and clone size are taken from that table; D and trimming were inferred from the DNA. This table holds 40,000 or so clones, roughly 84% found once. The sample was peripheral blood. The clonotype was recovered from a human donor in a cohort sampled during active COVID-19. The V and J genes are TRBV4-1 and TRBJ2-1, with 9 bases aligning to TRBD1. The CDR3 here is CASSQLTGGISNEQFF. The CDR3 bases are TGCGCCAGCAGCCAACTAACAGGGGGCATTTCTAATGAGCAGTTCTTC.